This T cell receptor beta chain was sequenced in a study of blood T cell repertoires in COVID-19. Overall study context: The origin of the acute and convalescent COVID-19 samples was the United States, Italy and Spain. From T cells, B-cell-depleted T cells, or PBMCs came the material, which was cDNA or gDNA.

Enrolled during active infection, Seattle patients were then followed longitudinally. Original processing notes: Reference gene primer amplification yielded estimated nucleated cell counts. Sequencing used immunoSEQ multiplex PCR; TCRdb keeps in-frame clones, though not all of them. From that table come the V and J calls and clone size; the DNA was used to work out D and trimming. The data contain about 170,000 clones, roughly 90% of them singletons. Sequencing used peripheral blood. This clonotype was sampled from an older woman with COVID-19, enrolled during active disease.

This CDR3 is CASSRSSGGLYEQYF. The DNA for the CDR3 is TGTGCCAGCAGTCGATCTAGCGGGGGGCTCTACGAGCAGTACTTC. This chain uses TRBV6-6 with TRBJ2-7; the match to TRBD2 covers 11 bases. The V and J ends lost 5 bases and 3 bases, in that order; junction bases with no gene match: 6. Germline values: CDR1 MNHNY, CDR2 SVGAGI (reference sequence). CDR3 length: 15 residues.